This T cell receptor beta chain was obtained from a study of T cell repertoires in cytomegalovirus infection. MiXCR, applied by TCRdb to the reads, yields one record per CDR3 protein. Among around 740,000 distinct CDR3 sequences listed, approximately 34% were seen once. Whole-study results and caveats: Frequencies of public TCR beta families were cumulated, and this identified carriers of CMV plus the relevant HLA.

V was pared by 3 bases and J by 7 bases, with 5 bases of the junction left unmatched. Germline V gives CDR1 MNHEY, CDR2 SVGEGT. This CDR3 spans 14 amino acids. As to this clonotype: Antigen specificity is unknown.

The receptor's source is a human donor in good health (CMV status not recorded). Some clones in this sample may be carry-over from other donors' samples. Material: PBMCs. This chain uses TRBV6-2 or TRBV6-3 with TRBJ1-5, with 8 nucleotides matching TRBD1. CDR3 sequence: CASSYSGGGQPQHF. The CDR3 DNA follows: TGTGCCAGCAGTTATTCAGGGGGCGGCCAGCCCCAGCATTTT.